This TCR beta chain was recovered during a study of blood T cells in healthy people across ages. Next came a second PCR, run for about 7 to 12 cycles, which used a sample-barcoded 5' primer along with a J-beta primer mix. One entry per CDR3 protein, called by TCRdb with MiXCR from the 5' RACE reads. The sample carries under 800,000 distinct CDR3 sequences, around 20% recorded once. The germline V gene has CDR1 LGHDT and CDR2 YNNKEL (reference sequence). The CDR3 has 16 residues. The V end was cut by 6 bases, the J end by 2 bases, with 14 bases between. J is TRBJ1-6 and V is TRBV3-1, with D possibly being TRBD1 (5 bases). Specimen: blood. This sequence originates from a man between 65 and 79 years old in good health. The CDR3 is CASRLGQGTYNSPLHF. The CDR3 coding sequence is TGTGCCAGCAGACTGGGCCAGGGCACCTATAATTCACCCCTCCACTTT.